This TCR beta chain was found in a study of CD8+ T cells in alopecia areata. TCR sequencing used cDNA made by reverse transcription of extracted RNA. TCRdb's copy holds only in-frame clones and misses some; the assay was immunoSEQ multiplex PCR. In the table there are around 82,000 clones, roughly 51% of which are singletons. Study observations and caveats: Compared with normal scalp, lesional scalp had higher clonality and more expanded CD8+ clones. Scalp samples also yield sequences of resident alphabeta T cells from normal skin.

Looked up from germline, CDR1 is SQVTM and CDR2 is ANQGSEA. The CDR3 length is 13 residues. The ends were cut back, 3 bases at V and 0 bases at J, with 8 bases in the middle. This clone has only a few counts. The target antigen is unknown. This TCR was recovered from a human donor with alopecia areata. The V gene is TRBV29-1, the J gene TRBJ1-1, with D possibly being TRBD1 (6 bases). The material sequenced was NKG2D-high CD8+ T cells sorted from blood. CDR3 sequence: CSVEGALNTEAFF. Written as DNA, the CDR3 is TGCAGCGTTGAGGGGGCCCTGAACACTGAAGCTTTCTTT.